The clone carrying this T cell receptor (beta chain) was seen a handful of times. Its cognate antigen is unknown. The authors made TCR beta libraries by quantitative 5'-RACE with molecular barcodes. TCRdb independently ran MiXCR on the 5' RACE reads; one entry per CDR3 protein. The sample yields some 700,000 distinct CDR3 sequences, around 20% seen once. The CDR3 extends over 16 amino acids. The V segment lost 0 bases and the J segment 6 bases; nucleotides outside the gene matches: 9. In germline, CDR1 is LGHNA, CDR2 YSLEER. The data derive from a study of CD8 T cells in ankylosing spondylitis. The study's findings and limits: A number of the motif variants had already been described in reactive arthritis synovial fluid and blood. What appeared characteristic of ankylosing spondylitis blood was a TCR beta motif of under 10 highly homologous variants.

The chain is built from TRBV4-3 and TRBJ2-7, with 9 bases that match TRBD2. Material for sequencing was blood, either unsorted or a sorted T cell fraction (not recorded which). The TCR was taken from a male donor with ankylosing spondylitis. CDR3 residues: CASSQDNLAGSGEQYF. CDR3 DNA: TGCGCCAGCAGCCAAGATAACCTAGCGGGATCCGGCGAGCAGTACTTC.